A single T cell receptor (beta chain) is shown here with its context. Its cognate antigen is unknown. The data derive from a study of immune evolution from preneoplasia to lung adenocarcinoma. Data came from immunoSEQ multiplex PCR; TCRdb stores just in-frame clones and leaves some out. The sample includes about 6,300 clones, 70% to 80% of them seen just once. Study-wide points: Top clone frequencies peaked in normal lung, apparently declining through invasive adenocarcinoma. KRAS-mutant nodules had the highest T cell clonality. Clonality was highest in normal lung, lower in later-stage lesions apparently.

The TCR sequence derives from a person aged 65-85 years with lung adenocarcinoma. What was sequenced was FFPE minimally invasive lung adenocarcinoma tissue.

Written as DNA, the CDR3 is TGTGCCAGCAGCCTGGGAGCGGGGAACACCGGGGAGCTGTTTTTT. Residues: CASSLGAGNTGELFF. The rearrangement uses TRBV5-4 and TRBJ2-2; D perhaps matches TRBD2 (6 bases). V lost 4 bases and J lost 1, with 11 bases in between. Germline lookup yields CDR1 SGHNT and CDR2 YYREEE (reference sequence). The length of the CDR3 is 15 residues.